The clone carrying this T cell receptor beta chain was seen a single time. What it recognizes is unknown. This entry comes from a study of a mutant IDH1 vaccine in newly diagnosed glioma. Time point indicated: week 23, last vaccination. Every vaccine dose comprised 300 ug of mutant IDH1 20-mer peptide plus topical imiquimod. The assay was immunoSEQ multiplex PCR, and TCRdb's table has in-frame clones only and misses some. The sample has 35,000 to 50,000 clones, about 88% seen once. The CDR3 runs to 12 residues. CDR1 MGHRA and CDR2 YSYEKL come from the germline V gene. Trimming stripped 6 bases from V and 7 bases from J, with 12 bases between.

The sequenced sample was PBMCs, obtained from a glioma patient whose treatment included an IDH1 peptide vaccine. The V gene is TRBV4-1, the J gene TRBJ2-5; no definite D call. The TCR was taken from a woman younger than 30 with glioma. Some clones in this sample may be carry-over from other donors' samples. CDR3 residues: CASRSGNGTQYF. CDR3 DNA sequence: TGCGCCAGCAGGTCCGGTAACGGGACCCAGTACTTC.